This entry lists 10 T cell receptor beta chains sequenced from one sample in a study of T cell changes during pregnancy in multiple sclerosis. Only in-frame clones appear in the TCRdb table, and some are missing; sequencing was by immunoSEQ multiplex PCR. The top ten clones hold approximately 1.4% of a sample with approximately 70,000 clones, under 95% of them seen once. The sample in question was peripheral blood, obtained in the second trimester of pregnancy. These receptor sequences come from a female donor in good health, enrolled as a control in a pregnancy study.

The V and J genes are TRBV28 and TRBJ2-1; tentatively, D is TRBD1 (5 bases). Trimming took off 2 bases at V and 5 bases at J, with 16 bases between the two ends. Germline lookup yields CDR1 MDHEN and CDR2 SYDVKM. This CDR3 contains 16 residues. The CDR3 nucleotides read TGTGCCAGCAGTTTACAGGGAAGCCTTCTCCACAATGAGCAGTTCTTC. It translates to CASSLQGSLLHNEQFF.

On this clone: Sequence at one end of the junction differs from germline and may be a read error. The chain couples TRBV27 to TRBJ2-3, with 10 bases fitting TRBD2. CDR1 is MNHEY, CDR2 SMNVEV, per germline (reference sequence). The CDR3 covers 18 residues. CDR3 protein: CASTLAGGRHFGTDTQYF. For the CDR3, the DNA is TGTGCCAGCACTTTAGCGGGGGGCCGTCACTTTGGCACAGATACGCAGTATTTT.

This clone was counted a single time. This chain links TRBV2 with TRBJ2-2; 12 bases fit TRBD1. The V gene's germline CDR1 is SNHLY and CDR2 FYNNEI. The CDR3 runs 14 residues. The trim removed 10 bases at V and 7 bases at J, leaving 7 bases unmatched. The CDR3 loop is CANRDRGLNGELFF. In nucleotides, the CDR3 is TGTGCCAACCGGGACAGGGGGCTGAACGGGGAGCTGTTTTTT.

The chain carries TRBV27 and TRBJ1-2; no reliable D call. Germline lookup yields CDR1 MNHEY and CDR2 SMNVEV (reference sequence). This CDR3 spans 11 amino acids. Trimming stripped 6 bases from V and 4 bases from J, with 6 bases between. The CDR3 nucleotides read TGTGCCAGCAGAGACTTCTATGGCTACACCTTC. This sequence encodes CASRDFYGYTF.

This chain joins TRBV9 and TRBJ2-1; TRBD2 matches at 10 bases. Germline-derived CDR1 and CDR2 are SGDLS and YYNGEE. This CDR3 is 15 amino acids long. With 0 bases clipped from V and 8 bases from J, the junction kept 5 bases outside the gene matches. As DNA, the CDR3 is TGTGCCAGCAGCGTAGCTACTAGCGGGATGGATGAGCAGTTCTTC. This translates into CASSVATSGMDEQFF.

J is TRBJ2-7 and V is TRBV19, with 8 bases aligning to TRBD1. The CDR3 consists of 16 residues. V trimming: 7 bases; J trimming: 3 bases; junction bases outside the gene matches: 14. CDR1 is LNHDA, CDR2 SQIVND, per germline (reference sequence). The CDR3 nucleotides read TGTGCCAGTATTGGGGAGGACGGACAGGGAGGCTACGAGCAGTACTTC. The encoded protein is CASIGEDGQGGYEQYF.

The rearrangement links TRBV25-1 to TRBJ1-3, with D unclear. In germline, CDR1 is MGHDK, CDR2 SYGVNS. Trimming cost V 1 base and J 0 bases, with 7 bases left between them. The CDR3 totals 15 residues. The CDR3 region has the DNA TGTGCCAGCAGTGAATCGGGGATCTCTGGAAACACCATATATTTT. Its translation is CASSESGISGNTIYF.

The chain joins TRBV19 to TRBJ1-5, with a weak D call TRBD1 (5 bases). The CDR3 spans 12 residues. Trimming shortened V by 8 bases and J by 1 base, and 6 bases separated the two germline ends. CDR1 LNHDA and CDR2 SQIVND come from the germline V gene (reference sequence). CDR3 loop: CASRGSNQPQHF. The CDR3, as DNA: TGTGCCAGTCGGGGGAGCAATCAGCCCCAGCATTTT.

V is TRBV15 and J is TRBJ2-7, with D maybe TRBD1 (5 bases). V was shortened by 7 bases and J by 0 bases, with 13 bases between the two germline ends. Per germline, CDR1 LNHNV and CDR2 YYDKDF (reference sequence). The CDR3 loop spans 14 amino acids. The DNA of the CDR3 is TGTGCCACCAAAGACAGCAGCCTCTCCTACGAGCAGTACTTC. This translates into CATKDSSLSYEQYF.

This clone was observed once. This CDR3 is CASSKGTGGVLNTEAFF. CDR3 DNA: TGTGCCAGCAGCAAAGGGACAGGGGGCGTGTTGAACACTGAAGCTTTCTTT. V usage is TRBV21-1 and J usage is TRBJ1-1; the DNA was not compared with TRBD1, the D call given in the table. TRBV21-1 has pseudogene status. The CDR3 length is 17 residues.